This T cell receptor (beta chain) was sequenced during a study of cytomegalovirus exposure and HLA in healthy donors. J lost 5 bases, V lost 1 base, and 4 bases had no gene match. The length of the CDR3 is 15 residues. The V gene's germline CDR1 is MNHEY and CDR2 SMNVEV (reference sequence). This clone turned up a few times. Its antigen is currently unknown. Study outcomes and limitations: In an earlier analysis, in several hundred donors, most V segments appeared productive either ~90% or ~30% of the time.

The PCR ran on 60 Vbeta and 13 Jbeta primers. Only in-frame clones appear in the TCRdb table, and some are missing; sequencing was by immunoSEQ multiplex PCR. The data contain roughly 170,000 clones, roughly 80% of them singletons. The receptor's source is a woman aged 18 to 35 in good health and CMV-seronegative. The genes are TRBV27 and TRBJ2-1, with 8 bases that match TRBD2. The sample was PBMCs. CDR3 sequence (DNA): TGTGCCAGCAGTTTATTTAGCGGGACGAACAATGAGCAGTTCTTC. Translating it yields CASSLFSGTNNEQFF.